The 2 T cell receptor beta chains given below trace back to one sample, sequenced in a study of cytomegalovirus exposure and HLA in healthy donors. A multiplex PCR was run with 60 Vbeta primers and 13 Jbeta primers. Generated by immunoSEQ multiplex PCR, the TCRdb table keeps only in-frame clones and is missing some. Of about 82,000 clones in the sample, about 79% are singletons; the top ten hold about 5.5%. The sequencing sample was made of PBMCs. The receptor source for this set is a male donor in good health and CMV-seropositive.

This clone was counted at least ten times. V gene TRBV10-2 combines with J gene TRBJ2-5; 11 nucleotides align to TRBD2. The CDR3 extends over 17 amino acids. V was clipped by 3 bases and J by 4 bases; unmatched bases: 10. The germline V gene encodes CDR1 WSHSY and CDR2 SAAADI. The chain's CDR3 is CASSDFISGGASETQYF. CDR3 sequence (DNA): TGCGCCAGCAGTGATTTCATTAGCGGGGGGGCATCAGAGACCCAGTACTTC.

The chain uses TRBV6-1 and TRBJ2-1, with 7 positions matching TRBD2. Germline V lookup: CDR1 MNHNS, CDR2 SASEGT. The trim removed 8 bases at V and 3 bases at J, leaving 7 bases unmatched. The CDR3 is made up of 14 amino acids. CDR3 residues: CASYEGLGYNEQFF. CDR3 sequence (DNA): TGTGCCAGCTATGAAGGACTAGGCTACAATGAGCAGTTCTTC.